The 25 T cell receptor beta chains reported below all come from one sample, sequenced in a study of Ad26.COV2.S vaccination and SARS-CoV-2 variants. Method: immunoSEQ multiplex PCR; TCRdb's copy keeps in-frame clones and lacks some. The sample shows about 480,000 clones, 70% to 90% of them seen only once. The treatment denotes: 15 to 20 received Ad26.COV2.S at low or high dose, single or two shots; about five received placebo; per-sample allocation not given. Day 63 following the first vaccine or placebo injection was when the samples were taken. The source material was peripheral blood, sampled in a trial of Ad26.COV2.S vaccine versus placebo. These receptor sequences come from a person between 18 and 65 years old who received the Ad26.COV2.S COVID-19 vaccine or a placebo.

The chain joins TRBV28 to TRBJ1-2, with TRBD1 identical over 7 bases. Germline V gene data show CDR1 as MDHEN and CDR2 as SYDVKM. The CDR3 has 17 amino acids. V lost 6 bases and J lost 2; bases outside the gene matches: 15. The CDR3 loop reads CASSPPWTGGYNYGYTF. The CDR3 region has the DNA TGTGCCAGCAGCCCGCCCTGGACAGGAGGGTACAACTATGGCTACACCTTC.

CDR3 in DNA: TGTGCCAGCAGTGAACGGCTCATCCTACTAGCGGATTCCTACAATGAGCAGTTCTTC. As protein: CASSERLILLADSYNEQFF. V is TRBV2 and J is TRBJ2-1; 8 nucleotides match TRBD2. This CDR3 comprises 19 residues. Germline CDR1 and CDR2: SNHLY and FYNNEI. With 2 bases clipped from V and 1 base from J, the junction kept 13 bases outside the gene matches. Looking up the rest from reference TRBV2 and TRBJ2-1 gives the full variable domain: EPEVTQTPSHQVTQMGQEVILRCVPISNHLYFYWYRQILGQKVEFLVSFYNNEISEKSEIFDDQFSVERPDGSNFTLKIRSTKLEDSAMYFCASSERLILLADSYNEQFFGPGTRLTVL.

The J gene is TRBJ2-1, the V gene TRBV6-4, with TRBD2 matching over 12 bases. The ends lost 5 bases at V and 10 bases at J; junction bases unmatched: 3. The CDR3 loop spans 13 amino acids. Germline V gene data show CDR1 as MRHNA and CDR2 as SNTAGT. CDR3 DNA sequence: TGTGCCAGCAGTTTACTAGCGGGAGGCGAGCAGTTCTTC. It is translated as CASSLLAGGEQFF.

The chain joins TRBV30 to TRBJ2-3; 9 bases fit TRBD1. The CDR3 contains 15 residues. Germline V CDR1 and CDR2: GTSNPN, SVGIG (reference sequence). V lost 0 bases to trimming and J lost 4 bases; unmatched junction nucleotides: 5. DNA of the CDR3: TGTGCCTGGAGTGTGTCGGGACAGGGCGCAGATACGCAGTATTTT. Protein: CAWSVSGQGADTQYF.

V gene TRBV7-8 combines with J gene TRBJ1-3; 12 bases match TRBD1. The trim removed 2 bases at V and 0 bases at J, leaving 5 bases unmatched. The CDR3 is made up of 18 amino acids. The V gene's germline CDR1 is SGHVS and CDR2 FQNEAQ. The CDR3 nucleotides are TGTGCCAGCAGCTTATGGGGACAGGGGGCATTCTCTGGAAACACCATATATTTT. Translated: CASSLWGQGAFSGNTIYF. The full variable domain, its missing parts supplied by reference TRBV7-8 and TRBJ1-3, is GAGVSQSPRYKVAKRGQDVALRCDPISGHVSLFWYQQALGQGPEFLTYFQNEAQLDKSGLPSDRFFAERPEGSVSTLKIQRTQQEDSAVYLCASSLWGQGAFSGNTIYFGEGSWLTVV.

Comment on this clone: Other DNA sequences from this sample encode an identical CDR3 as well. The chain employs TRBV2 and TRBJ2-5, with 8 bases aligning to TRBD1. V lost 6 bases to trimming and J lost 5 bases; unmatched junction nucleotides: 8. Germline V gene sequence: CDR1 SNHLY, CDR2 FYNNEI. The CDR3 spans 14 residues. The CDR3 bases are TGTGCCAGCAGAGCCGACAGGGGTGGGGAGACCCAGTACTTC. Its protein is CASRADRGGETQYF.

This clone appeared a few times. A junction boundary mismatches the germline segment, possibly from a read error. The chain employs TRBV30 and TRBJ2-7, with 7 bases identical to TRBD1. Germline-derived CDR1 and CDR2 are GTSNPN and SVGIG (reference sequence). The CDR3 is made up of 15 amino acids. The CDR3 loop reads CAWSFGGRGPAQLSF. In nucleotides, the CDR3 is TGTGCCTGGAGTTTTGGAGGTAGGGGGCCCGCCCAGCTCTCTTTC.

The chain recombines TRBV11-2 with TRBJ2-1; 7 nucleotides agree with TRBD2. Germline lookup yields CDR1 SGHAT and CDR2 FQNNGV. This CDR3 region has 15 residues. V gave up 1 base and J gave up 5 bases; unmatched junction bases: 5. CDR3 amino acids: CASSLAGGGHNEQFF. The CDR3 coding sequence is TGTGCCAGCAGCTTAGCTGGCGGGGGACACAATGAGCAGTTCTTC.

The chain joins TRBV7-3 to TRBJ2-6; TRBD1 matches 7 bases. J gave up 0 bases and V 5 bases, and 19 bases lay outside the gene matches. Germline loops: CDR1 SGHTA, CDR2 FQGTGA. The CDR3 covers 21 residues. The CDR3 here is CASSPITMAGGGSSGANVLTF. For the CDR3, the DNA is TGTGCCAGCAGCCCGATAACGATGGCAGGGGGTGGGAGCTCTGGGGCCAACGTCCTGACTTTC.

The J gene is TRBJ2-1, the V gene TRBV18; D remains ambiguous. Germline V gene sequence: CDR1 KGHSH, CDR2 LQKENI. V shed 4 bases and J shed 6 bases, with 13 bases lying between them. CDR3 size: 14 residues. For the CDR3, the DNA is TGTGCCAGCTCACTAAGCGACCTCCGCAATGAGCAGTTCTTC. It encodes CASSLSDLRNEQFF. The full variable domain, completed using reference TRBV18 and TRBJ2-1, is NAGVMQNPRHLVRRRGQEARLRCSPMKGHSHVYWYRQLPEEGLKFMVYLQKENIIDESGMPKERFSAEFPKEGPSILRIQQVVRGDSAAYFCASSLSDLRNEQFFGPGTRLTVL.

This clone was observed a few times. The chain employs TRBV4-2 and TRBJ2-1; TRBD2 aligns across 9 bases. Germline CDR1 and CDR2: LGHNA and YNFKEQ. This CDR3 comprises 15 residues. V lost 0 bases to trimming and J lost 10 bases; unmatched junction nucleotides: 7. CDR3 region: CASSQDRRLAGEQFF. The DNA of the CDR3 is TGTGCCAGCAGCCAAGATCGACGGCTAGCGGGAGAGCAGTTCTTC.

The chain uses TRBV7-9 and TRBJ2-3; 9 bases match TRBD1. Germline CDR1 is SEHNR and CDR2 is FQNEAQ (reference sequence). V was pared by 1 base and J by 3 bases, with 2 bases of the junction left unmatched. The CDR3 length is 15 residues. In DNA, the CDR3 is TGTGCCAGCAGCTTAGACAGGGGGCTAACAGATACGCAGTATTTT. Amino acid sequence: CASSLDRGLTDTQYF.

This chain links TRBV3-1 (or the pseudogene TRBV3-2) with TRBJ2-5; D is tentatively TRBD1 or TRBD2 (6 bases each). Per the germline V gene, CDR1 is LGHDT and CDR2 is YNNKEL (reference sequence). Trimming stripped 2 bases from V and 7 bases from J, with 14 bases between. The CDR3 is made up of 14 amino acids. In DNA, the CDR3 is TGTGCCAGCAGCCAAAAAAAAGAGGGGGGGACCCAGTACTTC. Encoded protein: CASSQKKEGGTQYF.

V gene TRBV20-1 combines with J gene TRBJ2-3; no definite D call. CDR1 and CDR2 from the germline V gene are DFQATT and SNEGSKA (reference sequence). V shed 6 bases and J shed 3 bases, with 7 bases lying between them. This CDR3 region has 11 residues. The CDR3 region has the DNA TGCAGTGCCGAAAAAACAGATACGCAGTATTTT. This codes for CSAEKTDTQYF.

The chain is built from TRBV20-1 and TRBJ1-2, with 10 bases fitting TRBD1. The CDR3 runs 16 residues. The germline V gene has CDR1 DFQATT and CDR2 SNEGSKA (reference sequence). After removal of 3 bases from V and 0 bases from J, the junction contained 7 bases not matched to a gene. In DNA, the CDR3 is TGCAGTGCTAGTGAGAGGACAGGGGGTACTAACTATGGCTACACCTTC. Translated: CSASERTGGTNYGYTF.

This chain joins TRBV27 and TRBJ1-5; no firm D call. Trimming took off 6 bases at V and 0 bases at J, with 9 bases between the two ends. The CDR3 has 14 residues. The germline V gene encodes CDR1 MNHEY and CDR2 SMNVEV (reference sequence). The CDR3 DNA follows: TGTGCCAGCAGAAGCCTTTATAGCAATCAGCCCCAGCATTTT. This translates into CASRSLYSNQPQHF.

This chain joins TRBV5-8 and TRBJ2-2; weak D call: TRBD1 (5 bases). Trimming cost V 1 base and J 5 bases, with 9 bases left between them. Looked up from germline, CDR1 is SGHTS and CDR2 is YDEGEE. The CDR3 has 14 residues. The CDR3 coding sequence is TGTGCCAGCAGCTTGCTTAGGGGAACCGGGGAGCTGTTTTTT. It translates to CASSLLRGTGELFF.

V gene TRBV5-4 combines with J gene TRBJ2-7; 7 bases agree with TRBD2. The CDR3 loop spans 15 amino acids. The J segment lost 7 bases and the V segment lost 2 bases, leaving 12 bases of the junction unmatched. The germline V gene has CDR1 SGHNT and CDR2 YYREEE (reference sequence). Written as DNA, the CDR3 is TGTGCCAGCAGCTTACCGCGGGGGAGGGGTGAGGAGCAGTACTTC. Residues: CASSLPRGRGEEQYF. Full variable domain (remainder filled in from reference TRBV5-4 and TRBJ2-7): ETGVTQSPTHLIKTRGQQVTLRCSSQSGHNTVSWYQQALGQGPQFIFQYYREEENGRGNFPPRFSGLQFPNYSSELNVNALELDDSALYLCASSLPRGRGEEQYFGPGTRLTVT.

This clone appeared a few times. DNA for the CDR3: TGTGCCAGCAGTTACAGGGGGCAAAGGGAAGACTACACCTTC. The encoded protein is CASSYRGQREDYTF. This chain uses TRBV6-6 with TRBJ1-2, with 7 bases that match TRBD1. The ends lost 2 bases at V and 10 bases at J; junction bases unmatched: 10. The CDR3 has 14 amino acids. Germline values: CDR1 MNHNY, CDR2 SVGAGI (reference sequence).

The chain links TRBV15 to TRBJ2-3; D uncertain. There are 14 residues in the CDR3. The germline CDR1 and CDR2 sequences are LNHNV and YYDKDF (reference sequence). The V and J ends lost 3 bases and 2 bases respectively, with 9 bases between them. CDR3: CATSSGMTTDTQYF. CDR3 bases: TGTGCCACCAGCAGTGGAATGACCACAGATACGCAGTATTTT.

The CDR3 DNA reads as TGTGCCAGCAGCGAAGAGGGTCTTCGGAATCAGCCCCAGCATTTT. This sequence encodes CASSEEGLRNQPQHF. The gene calls are TRBV28 and TRBJ1-5; D gene ambiguous. Germline V gene lookup returns CDR1 MDHEN and CDR2 SYDVKM. CDR3 length: 15 residues. Deletions cut 6 bases from V and 4 bases from J, with 16 bases between. Filled out from reference TRBV28 and TRBJ1-5, the complete variable domain reads DVKVTQSSRYLVKRTGEKVFLECVQDMDHENMFWYRQDPGLGLRLIYFSYDVKMKEKGDIPEGYSVSREKKERFSLILESASTNQTSMYLCASSEEGLRNQPQHFGDGTRLSIL.

DNA of the CDR3: TGTGCCAGCTCACCACCGGCGGGATCTAGCACAGATACGCAGTATTTT. Amino acid sequence: CASSPPAGSSTDTQYF. The chain recombines TRBV18 with TRBJ2-3; a weak D match, TRBD2 (6 bases). The CDR3 is 16 amino acids. Germline V gives CDR1 KGHSH, CDR2 LQKENI. Trimming left V 0 bases short and J 0 bases short, with 10 bases between.

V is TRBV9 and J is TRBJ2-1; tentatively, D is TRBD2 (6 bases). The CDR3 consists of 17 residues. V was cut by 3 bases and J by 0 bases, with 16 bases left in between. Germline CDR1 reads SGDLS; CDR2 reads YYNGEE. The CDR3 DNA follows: TGTGCCAGCAGCGAACGACTAGGGCCCGGCTCCTACAATGAGCAGTTCTTC. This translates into CASSERLGPGSYNEQFF.

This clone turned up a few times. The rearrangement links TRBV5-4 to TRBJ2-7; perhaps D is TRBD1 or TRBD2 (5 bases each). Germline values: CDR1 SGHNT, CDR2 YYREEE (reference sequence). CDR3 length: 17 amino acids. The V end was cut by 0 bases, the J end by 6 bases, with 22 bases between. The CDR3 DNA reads TGTGCCAGCAGCTTGGGGGCCGGGGCTGCCGCCGTTCGCGAGCAGTACTTC. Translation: CASSLGAGAAAVREQYF.

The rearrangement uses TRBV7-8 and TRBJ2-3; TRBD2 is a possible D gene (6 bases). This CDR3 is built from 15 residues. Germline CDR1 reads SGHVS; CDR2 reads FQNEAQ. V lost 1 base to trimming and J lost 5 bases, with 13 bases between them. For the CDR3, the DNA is TGTGCCAGCAGCTTAGGGTTACGGGAGAAAGATACGCAGTATTTT. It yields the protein CASSLGLREKDTQYF.